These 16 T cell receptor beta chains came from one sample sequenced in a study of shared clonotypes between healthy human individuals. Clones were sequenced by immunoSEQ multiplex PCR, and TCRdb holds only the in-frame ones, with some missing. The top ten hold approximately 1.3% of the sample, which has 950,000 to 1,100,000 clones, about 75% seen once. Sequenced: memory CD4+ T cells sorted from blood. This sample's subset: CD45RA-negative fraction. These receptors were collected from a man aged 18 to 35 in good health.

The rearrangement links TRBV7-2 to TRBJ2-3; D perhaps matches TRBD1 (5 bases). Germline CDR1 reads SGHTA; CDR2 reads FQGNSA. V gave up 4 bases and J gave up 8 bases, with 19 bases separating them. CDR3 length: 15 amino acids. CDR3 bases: TGTGCCAGCAGCTCCAGGGTTATGGGTGGGGCTACGCAGTATTTT. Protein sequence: CASSSRVMGGATQYF.

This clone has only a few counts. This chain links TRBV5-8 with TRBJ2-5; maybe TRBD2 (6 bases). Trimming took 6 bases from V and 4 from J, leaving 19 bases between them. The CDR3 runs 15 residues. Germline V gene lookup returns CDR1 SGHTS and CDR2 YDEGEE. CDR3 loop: CASKDGSGVLETQYF. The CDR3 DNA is TGTGCCAGCAAGGACGGGAGTGGGGTCCTAGAGACCCAGTACTTC.

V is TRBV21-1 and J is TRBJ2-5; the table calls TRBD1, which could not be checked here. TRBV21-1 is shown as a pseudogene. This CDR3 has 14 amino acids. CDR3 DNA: TGTGCCAGCAGCAATGGACAGGCCCAAGAGACCCAGTACTTC. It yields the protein CASSNGQAQETQYF.

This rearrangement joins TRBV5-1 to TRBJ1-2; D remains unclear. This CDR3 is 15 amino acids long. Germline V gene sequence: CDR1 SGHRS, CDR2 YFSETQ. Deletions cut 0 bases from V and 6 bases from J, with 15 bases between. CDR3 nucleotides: TGCGCCAGCAGCTTGGGCACGAGGAGTGAAAATGGCTACACCTTC. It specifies CASSLGTRSENGYTF.

CDR3 in DNA: TGTGCCAGCAGCTTGGGGGGGTATACAGATACGCAGTATTTT. It codes for CASSLGGYTDTQYF. The chain combines TRBV5-4 with TRBJ2-3; D is perhaps TRBD1 or TRBD2 (5 bases each). Germline CDR1 is SGHNT and CDR2 is YYREEE (reference sequence). This CDR3 has 14 residues. Trimming left V 0 bases short and J 3 bases short, with 8 bases between.

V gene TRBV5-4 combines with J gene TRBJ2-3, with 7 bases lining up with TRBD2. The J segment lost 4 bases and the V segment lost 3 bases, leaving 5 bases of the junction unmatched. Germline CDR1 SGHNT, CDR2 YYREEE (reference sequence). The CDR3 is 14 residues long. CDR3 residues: CASSSRTRADTQYF. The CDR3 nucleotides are TGTGCCAGCAGCTCCCGGACTAGAGCAGATACGCAGTATTTT.

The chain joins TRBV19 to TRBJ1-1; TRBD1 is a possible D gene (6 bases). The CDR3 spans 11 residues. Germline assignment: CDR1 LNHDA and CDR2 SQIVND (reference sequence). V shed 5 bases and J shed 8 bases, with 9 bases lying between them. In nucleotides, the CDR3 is TGTGCCAGTAGTCAAACAGGGGAAGCTTTCTTT. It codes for CASSQTGEAFF.

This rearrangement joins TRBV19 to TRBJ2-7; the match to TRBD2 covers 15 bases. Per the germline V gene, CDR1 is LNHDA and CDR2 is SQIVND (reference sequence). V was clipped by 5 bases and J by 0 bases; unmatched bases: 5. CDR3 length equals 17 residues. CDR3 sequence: CASSPGLAGGNSYEQYF. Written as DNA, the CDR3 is TGTGCCAGTAGTCCGGGACTAGCGGGAGGAAACTCCTACGAGCAGTACTTC. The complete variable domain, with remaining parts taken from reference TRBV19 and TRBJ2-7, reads DGGITQSPKYLFRKEGQNVTLSCEQNLNHDAMYWYRQDPGQGLRLIYYSQIVNDFQKGDIAEGYSVSREKKESFPLTVTSAQKNPTAFYLCASSPGLAGGNSYEQYFGPGTRLTVT.

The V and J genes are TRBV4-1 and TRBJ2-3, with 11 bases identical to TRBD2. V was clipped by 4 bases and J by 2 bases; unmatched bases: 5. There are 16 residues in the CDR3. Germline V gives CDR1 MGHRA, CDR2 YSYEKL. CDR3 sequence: CASSPSTSGNTDTQYF. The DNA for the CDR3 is TGCGCCAGCAGCCCGTCGACTAGCGGGAACACAGATACGCAGTATTTT.

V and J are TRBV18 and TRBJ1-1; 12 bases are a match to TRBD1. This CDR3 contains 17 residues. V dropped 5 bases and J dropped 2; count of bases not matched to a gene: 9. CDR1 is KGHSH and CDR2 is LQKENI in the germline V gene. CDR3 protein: CASSSLPGQGANTEAFF. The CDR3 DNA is TGTGCCAGCTCATCACTTCCGGGACAGGGGGCTAACACTGAAGCTTTCTTT.

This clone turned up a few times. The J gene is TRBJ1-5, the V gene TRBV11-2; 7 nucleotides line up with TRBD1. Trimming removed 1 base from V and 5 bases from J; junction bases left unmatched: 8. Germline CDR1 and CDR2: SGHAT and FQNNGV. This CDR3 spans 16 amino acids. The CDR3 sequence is CASSLGPNRGDQPQHF. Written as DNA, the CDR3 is TGTGCCAGCAGCTTAGGCCCGAACAGGGGTGATCAGCCCCAGCATTTT.

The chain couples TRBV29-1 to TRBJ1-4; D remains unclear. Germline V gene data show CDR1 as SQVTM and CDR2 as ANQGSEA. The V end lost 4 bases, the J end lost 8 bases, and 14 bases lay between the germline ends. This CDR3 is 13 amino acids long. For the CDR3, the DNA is TGCAGCGTTGCTTCATACGAAGGCGAAAAACTGTTTTTT. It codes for CSVASYEGEKLFF.

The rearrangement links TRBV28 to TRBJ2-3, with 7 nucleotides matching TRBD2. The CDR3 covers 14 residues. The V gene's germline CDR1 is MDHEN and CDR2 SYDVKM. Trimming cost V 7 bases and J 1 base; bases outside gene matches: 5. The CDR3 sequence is CASKAGPRTDTQYF. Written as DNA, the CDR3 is TGTGCCAGCAAAGCGGGGCCCCGCACAGATACGCAGTATTTT.

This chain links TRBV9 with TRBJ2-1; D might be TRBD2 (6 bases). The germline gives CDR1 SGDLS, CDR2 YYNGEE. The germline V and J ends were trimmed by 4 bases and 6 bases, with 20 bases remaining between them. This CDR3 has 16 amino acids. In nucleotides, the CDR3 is TGTGCCAGCAGCCCCCGCGGGCTAGCGTTGGGCAATGAGCAGTTCTTC. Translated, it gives CASSPRGLALGNEQFF.

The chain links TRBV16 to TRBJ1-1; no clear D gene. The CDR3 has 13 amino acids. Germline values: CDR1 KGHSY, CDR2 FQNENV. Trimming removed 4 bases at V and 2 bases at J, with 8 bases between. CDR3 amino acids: CASSPRGNTEAFF. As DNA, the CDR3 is TGTGCCAGCAGCCCCAGAGGTAACACTGAAGCTTTCTTT.

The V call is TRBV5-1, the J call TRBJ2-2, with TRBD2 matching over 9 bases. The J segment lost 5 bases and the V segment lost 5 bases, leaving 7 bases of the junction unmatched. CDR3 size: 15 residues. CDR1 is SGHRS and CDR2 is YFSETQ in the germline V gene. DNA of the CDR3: TGCGCCAGCAGAGAGGGACTAGCAGGGACCGGGGAGCTGTTTTTT. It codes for CASREGLAGTGELFF.